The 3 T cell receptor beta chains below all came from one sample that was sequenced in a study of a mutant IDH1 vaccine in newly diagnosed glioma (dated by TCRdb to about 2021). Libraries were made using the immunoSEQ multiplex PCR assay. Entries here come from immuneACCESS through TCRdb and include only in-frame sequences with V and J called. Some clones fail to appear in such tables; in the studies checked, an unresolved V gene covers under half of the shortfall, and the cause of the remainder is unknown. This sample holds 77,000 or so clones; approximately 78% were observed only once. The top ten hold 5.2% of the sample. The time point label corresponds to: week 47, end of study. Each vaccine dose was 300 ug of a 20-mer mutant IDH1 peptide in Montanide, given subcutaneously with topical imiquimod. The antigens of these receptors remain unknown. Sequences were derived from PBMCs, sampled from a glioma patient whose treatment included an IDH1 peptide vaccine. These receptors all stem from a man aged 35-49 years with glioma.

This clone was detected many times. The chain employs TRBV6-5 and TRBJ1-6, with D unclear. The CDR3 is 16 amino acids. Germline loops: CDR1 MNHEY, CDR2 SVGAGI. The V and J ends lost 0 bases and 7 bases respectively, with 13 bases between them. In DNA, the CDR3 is TGTGCCAGCAGTTACTCGAGAGGCGGTGAGAATTCACCCCTCCACTTT. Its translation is CASSYSRGGENSPLHF.

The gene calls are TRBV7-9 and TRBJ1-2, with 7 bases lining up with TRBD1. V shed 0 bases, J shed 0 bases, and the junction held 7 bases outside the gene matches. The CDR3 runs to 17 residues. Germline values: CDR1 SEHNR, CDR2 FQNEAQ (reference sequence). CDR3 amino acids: CASSLARGTDSNYGYTF. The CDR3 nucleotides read TGTGCCAGCAGCTTAGCGCGAGGGACAGATTCTAACTATGGCTACACCTTC.

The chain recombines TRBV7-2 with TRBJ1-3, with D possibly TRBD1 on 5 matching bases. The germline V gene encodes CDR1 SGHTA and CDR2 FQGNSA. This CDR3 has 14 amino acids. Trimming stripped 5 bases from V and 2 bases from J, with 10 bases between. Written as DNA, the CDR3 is TGTGCCAGCAGCCCCAGGACAACTGGAAACACCATATATTTT. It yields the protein CASSPRTTGNTIYF.